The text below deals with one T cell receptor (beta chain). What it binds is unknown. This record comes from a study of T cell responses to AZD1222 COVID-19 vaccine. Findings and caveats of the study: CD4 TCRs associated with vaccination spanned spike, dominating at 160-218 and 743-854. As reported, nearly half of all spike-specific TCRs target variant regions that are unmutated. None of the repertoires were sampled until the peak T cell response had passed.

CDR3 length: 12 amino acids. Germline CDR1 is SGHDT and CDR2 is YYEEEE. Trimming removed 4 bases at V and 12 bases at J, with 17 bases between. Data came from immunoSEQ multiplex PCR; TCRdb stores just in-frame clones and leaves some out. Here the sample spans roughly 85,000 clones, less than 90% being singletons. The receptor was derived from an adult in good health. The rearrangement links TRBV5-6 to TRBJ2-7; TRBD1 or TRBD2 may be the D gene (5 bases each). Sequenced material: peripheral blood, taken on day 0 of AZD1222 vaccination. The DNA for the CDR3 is TGTGCCAGCAGCCTATGGCAGAGTGGGGGGTACTTC. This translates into CASSLWQSGGYF.